Listed below are T cell receptor beta chains from one sample, sequenced in a study of blood T cell repertoires in COVID-19. Sequencing used immunoSEQ multiplex PCR; TCRdb keeps in-frame clones, though not all of them. Of 300,000 to 400,000 clones in the sample, roughly 87% were seen once. The sample consisted of peripheral blood. Every receptor here comes from a man aged 25-45 years with COVID-19, enrolled during active disease. Each CDR3 is given with its conserved first and last residue. A D gene is named only where the DNA matches it firmly. Size is stated for part of the rows, as once, few or many counts, or as a class when the clone is expanded.

v_gene	len	d_gene	abundance	j_gene	CDR3aa	CDR3nt
TRBV25-1	15	TRBD1	.	TRBJ2-3	CASSAGQPGADTQYF	TGTGCCAGCAGTGCGGGACAGCCAGGGGCTGATACGCAGTATTTT
TRBV3-1/TRBV3-2	14	.	.	TRBJ2-5	CASSQENREETQYF	TGTGCCAGCAGCCAAGAGAACAGGGAAGAGACCCAGTACTTC
TRBV19	18	.	.	TRBJ1-1	CASKGIGLGQGRDTEAFF	TGTGCCAGTAAGGGCATCGGCTTGGGGCAGGGGAGGGATACTGAAGCTTTCTTT
TRBV4-3	15	TRBD2	.	TRBJ2-7	CASSQELAGVYEQYF	TGCGCCAGCAGCCAGGAACTAGCGGGAGTTTACGAGCAGTACTTC
TRBV4-1	15	.	.	TRBJ2-3	CASSPMGGRTDTQYF	TGCGCCAGCAGCCCGATGGGGGGACGCACAGATACGCAGTATTTT
TRBV19	14	.	.	TRBJ1-1	CASTENRLNTEAFF	TGTGCCAGTACAGAGAATCGACTTAACACTGAAGCTTTCTTT
TRBV28	12	.	.	TRBJ2-2	CAIQGNPGELFF	TGTGCCATCCAGGGGAACCCCGGGGAGCTGTTTTTT
TRBV6-2/TRBV6-3	15	TRBD1	once	TRBJ1-1	CASSGDRGVGTEAFF	TGTGCCAGCAGCGGGGACAGGGGAGTAGGCACTGAAGCTTTCTTT
TRBV5-1	15	.	.	TRBJ2-1	CASSFDTQSYNEQFF	TGCGCCAGCAGCTTCGACACGCAGTCCTACAATGAGCAGTTCTTC
TRBV2	14	.	.	TRBJ2-1	CASRQSSEYNEQFF	TGTGCCAGCAGGCAGTCTTCGGAGTACAATGAGCAGTTCTTC
TRBV4-3	17	.	.	TRBJ1-3	CASSQVLQGYSGNTIYF	TGCGCCAGCAGCCAAGTTCTACAGGGTTATTCTGGAAACACCATATATTTT
TRBV27	15	TRBD1	.	TRBJ1-2	CASSPGQVTHYGYTF	TGTGCCAGCAGTCCCGGACAGGTTACGCACTATGGCTACACCTTC
TRBV7-3	13	.	once	TRBJ1-2	CASSPVLTGGYTF	TGTGCCAGCAGCCCCGTTTTAACGGGTGGCTACACCTTC
TRBV7-9	16	.	.	TRBJ1-2	CASSLEFVGLNYGYTF	TGTGCCAGCAGCTTAGAATTCGTGGGACTTAACTATGGCTACACCTTC
TRBV10-3	15	TRBD1	.	TRBJ1-3	CAISERGQGGNTIYF	TGTGCCATCAGTGAGCGGGGACAGGGAGGAAACACCATATATTTT
TRBV27	17	TRBD1	.	TRBJ1-5	CASSDQTGVYSNQPQHF	TGTGCCAGCAGCGACCAAACAGGGGTCTATAGCAATCAGCCCCAGCATTTT
TRBV30	13	.	.	TRBJ2-7	CAWSESGKGEQYF	TGTGCCTGGAGTGAATCAGGGAAAGGCGAGCAGTACTTC
TRBV5-1	16	TRBD1	.	TRBJ1-2	CASSFLTGESGYGYTF	TGCGCCAGCAGCTTTTTAACAGGGGAATCGGGGTATGGCTACACCTTC
TRBV10-3	15	TRBD2	.	TRBJ2-7	CAISGLAGGSPEQYF	TGTGCCATCAGTGGACTAGCGGGAGGCTCCCCCGAGCAGTACTTC
TRBV25-1	14	.	once	TRBJ2-2	CASSESGVPGELFF	TGTGCCAGCAGTGAATCGGGGGTCCCCGGGGAGCTGTTTTTT
TRBV7-6	14	TRBD2	.	TRBJ2-3	CASSLGTSGDTQYF	TGTGCCAGCAGCTTAGGGACTAGCGGAGATACGCAGTATTTT
TRBV28	13	.	.	TRBJ2-5	CASSTQGPETQYF	TGTGCCAGCAGCACACAGGGTCCGGAGACCCAGTACTTC
TRBV7-6	12	TRBD2	.	TRBJ2-1	CASSRMGLEKFF	TGTGCCAGCAGCCGAATGGGACTAGAGAAGTTCTTC
TRBV4-3	17	TRBD1	.	TRBJ1-1	CASSHAGTGGKGTEAFF	TGCGCCAGCAGCCATGCCGGGACAGGGGGCAAGGGCACTGAAGCTTTCTTT
TRBV28	15	TRBD1	.	TRBJ1-2	CATNRGRTGNYGYTF	TGTGCCACCAACAGGGGCCGGACAGGGAACTATGGCTACACCTTC
TRBV27	13	.	once	TRBJ1-1	CASTLGQTIEAFF	TGTGCCAGCACCCTCGGACAGACGATTGAAGCTTTCTTT
TRBV6-6	12	.	.	TRBJ2-7	CASSTGAYEQYF	TGTGCCAGCAGTACCGGGGCCTACGAGCAGTACTTC
TRBV13	12	.	.	TRBJ2-7	CASSSQDYEQYF	TGTGCCAGCAGCTCCCAGGACTACGAGCAGTACTTC
TRBV13	15	.	.	TRBJ2-6	CASSLGNSGANVLTF	TGTGCCAGCAGCCTCGGGAACTCTGGGGCCAACGTCCTGACTTTC
TRBV10-3	15	.	.	TRBJ2-3	CAISELPGVADTQYF	TGTGCCATCAGTGAGCTCCCAGGGGTCGCAGATACGCAGTATTTT